These T cell receptor beta chains were read from a single sample in a study of cytomegalovirus exposure and HLA in healthy donors. The table came from immunoSEQ multiplex PCR; TCRdb's copy has only in-frame clones and leaves some out. This table holds 100,000 or so clones, roughly four fifths found once. Material for sequencing was PBMCs. These TCRs come from a male donor in good health and CMV-seropositive. CDR3s include the opening cysteine and the closing phenylalanine or tryptophan. Fields, in order: V gene, J gene, clone size, D gene, CDR3 protein, CDR3 DNA. D genes are given only for firm matches. Size is stated for part of the rows, as once, few or many counts, or as a class when the clone is expanded.

>TRBV27|TRBJ1-5|-|-
CASSRRRLNSNQPQHF
TGTGCCAGCAGTCGCAGGCGATTGAATAGCAATCAGCCCCAGCATTTT
>TRBV5-1|TRBJ2-5|-|TRBD2
CATSRGGAQETQYF
TGCGCCACGAGTCGGGGGGGGGCGCAGGAGACCCAGTACTTC
>TRBV21-1|TRBJ2-7|once|-
CASIRHRDPTEQYF
TGTGCCAGCATCCGCCACAGGGACCCGACCGAGCAGTACTTC
>TRBV7-8|TRBJ2-5|few|-
CASTIIGVGETQYF
TGTGCCAGCACCATTATAGGGGTGGGAGAGACCCAGTACTTC
>TRBV2|TRBJ2-1|-|-
CASSRENMNEQFF
TGTGCCAGCAGCCGGGAAAATATGAATGAGCAGTTCTTC
>TRBV7-9|TRBJ2-3|-|TRBD2
CASSSVAGVADTQYF
TGTGCCAGCAGCTCCGTAGCGGGAGTAGCAGATACGCAGTATTTT
>TRBV29-1|TRBJ2-1|few|-
CSVDGRAYNEQFF
TGCAGCGTTGATGGGCGGGCCTACAATGAGCAGTTCTTC
>TRBV19|TRBJ1-4|-|-
CASSVTGINEKLFF
TGTGCCAGTAGTGTTACAGGGATCAATGAAAAACTGTTTTTT
>TRBV28|TRBJ1-3|-|-
CASSFRGAGTGNTIYF
TGTGCCAGCAGTTTCCGGGGGGCGGGTACTGGAAACACCATATATTTT
>TRBV7-9|TRBJ1-5|-|-
CASSFEGDQPQHF
TGTGCCAGCAGCTTTGAGGGGGATCAGCCCCAGCATTTT
>TRBV27|TRBJ2-2|-|-
CASSLGGSGITGELFF
TGTGCCAGCAGTTTAGGGGGTAGCGGCATTACCGGGGAGCTGTTTTTT
>TRBV30|TRBJ2-2|-|-
CAFSEVTGELFF
TGTGCCTTCAGCGAGGTGACCGGGGAGCTGTTTTTT
>TRBV7-2|TRBJ2-3|-|-
CASVRSGSTDTQYF
TGTGCCAGCGTTCGGAGCGGGAGCACAGATACGCAGTATTTT
>TRBV7-9|TRBJ2-1|-|TRBD2
CASSLSGREVTYNEQFF
TGTGCCAGCAGCTTATCCGGGCGGGAGGTCACCTACAATGAGCAGTTCTTC
>TRBV6-6|TRBJ2-7|-|-
CASSDYEQYF
TGTGCCAGCAGCGACTACGAGCAGTACTTC
>TRBV6-5|TRBJ2-1|-|TRBD2
CASRPLAASYNEQFF
TGTGCCAGCAGGCCACTAGCGGCTTCCTACAATGAGCAGTTCTTC
>TRBV5-6|TRBJ2-5|-|-
CASSARRDWAGETQYF
TGTGCCAGCAGCGCACGCCGGGACTGGGCAGGGGAGACCCAGTACTTC
>TRBV11-2|TRBJ2-3|few|-
CASSPLGLNTDTQYF
TGTGCCAGCAGCCCTTTGGGACTCAACACAGATACGCAGTATTTT
>TRBV5-1|TRBJ2-1|-|-
CASSLDTSYNEQFF
TGCGCCAGCAGCTTGGACACATCCTACAATGAGCAGTTCTTC
>TRBV6-4|TRBJ1-1|few|TRBD1
CASSDRDSGRAFF
TGTGCCAGCAGTGACCGGGACAGCGGGCGAGCTTTCTTT
>TRBV9|TRBJ1-4|-|-
CASSRPWEGPDVPNEKLFF
TGTGCCAGCAGTCGCCCCTGGGAGGGACCAGACGTTCCTAATGAAAAACTGTTTTTT
>TRBV4-1|TRBJ1-6|few|-
CASSQQEGLNSPLHF
TGCGCCAGCAGCCAACAGGAAGGACTTAATTCACCCCTCCACTTT
>TRBV7-3|TRBJ2-5|-|TRBD2
CASSLMGTSGQTQYF
TGTGCCAGCAGCTTAATGGGGACTAGCGGCCAGACCCAGTACTTC
>TRBV11-2|TRBJ2-7|medium-sized|-
CASSLVIGGSAYEQYF
TGTGCCAGCAGCTTAGTAATTGGGGGCAGTGCCTACGAGCAGTACTTC
>TRBV5-1|TRBJ2-5|-|-
CASSPRNAWVETQYF
TGCGCCAGCAGCCCCAGGAATGCATGGGTCGAGACCCAGTACTTC
>TRBV7-2|TRBJ2-7|few|TRBD1
CASSARQGRYEQYF
TGTGCCAGCAGCGCAAGACAGGGACGGTACGAGCAGTACTTC
>TRBV19|TRBJ2-1|-|-
CASSISRPYNEQFF
TGTGCCAGTAGTATAAGCAGGCCCTACAATGAGCAGTTCTTC
>TRBV6-4|TRBJ1-2|-|-
CASRARVYYGYTF
TGTGCCAGCAGGGCCAGGGTCTACTATGGCTACACCTTC
>TRBV6-1|TRBJ2-6|-|-
CATSQGRTGANVLTF
TGTGCCACCTCACAGGGTCGGACTGGGGCCAACGTCCTGACTTTC
>TRBV9|TRBJ2-5|-|-
CASSVSGGAGETQYF
TGTGCCAGCAGCGTATCGGGGGGCGCAGGGGAGACCCAGTACTTC